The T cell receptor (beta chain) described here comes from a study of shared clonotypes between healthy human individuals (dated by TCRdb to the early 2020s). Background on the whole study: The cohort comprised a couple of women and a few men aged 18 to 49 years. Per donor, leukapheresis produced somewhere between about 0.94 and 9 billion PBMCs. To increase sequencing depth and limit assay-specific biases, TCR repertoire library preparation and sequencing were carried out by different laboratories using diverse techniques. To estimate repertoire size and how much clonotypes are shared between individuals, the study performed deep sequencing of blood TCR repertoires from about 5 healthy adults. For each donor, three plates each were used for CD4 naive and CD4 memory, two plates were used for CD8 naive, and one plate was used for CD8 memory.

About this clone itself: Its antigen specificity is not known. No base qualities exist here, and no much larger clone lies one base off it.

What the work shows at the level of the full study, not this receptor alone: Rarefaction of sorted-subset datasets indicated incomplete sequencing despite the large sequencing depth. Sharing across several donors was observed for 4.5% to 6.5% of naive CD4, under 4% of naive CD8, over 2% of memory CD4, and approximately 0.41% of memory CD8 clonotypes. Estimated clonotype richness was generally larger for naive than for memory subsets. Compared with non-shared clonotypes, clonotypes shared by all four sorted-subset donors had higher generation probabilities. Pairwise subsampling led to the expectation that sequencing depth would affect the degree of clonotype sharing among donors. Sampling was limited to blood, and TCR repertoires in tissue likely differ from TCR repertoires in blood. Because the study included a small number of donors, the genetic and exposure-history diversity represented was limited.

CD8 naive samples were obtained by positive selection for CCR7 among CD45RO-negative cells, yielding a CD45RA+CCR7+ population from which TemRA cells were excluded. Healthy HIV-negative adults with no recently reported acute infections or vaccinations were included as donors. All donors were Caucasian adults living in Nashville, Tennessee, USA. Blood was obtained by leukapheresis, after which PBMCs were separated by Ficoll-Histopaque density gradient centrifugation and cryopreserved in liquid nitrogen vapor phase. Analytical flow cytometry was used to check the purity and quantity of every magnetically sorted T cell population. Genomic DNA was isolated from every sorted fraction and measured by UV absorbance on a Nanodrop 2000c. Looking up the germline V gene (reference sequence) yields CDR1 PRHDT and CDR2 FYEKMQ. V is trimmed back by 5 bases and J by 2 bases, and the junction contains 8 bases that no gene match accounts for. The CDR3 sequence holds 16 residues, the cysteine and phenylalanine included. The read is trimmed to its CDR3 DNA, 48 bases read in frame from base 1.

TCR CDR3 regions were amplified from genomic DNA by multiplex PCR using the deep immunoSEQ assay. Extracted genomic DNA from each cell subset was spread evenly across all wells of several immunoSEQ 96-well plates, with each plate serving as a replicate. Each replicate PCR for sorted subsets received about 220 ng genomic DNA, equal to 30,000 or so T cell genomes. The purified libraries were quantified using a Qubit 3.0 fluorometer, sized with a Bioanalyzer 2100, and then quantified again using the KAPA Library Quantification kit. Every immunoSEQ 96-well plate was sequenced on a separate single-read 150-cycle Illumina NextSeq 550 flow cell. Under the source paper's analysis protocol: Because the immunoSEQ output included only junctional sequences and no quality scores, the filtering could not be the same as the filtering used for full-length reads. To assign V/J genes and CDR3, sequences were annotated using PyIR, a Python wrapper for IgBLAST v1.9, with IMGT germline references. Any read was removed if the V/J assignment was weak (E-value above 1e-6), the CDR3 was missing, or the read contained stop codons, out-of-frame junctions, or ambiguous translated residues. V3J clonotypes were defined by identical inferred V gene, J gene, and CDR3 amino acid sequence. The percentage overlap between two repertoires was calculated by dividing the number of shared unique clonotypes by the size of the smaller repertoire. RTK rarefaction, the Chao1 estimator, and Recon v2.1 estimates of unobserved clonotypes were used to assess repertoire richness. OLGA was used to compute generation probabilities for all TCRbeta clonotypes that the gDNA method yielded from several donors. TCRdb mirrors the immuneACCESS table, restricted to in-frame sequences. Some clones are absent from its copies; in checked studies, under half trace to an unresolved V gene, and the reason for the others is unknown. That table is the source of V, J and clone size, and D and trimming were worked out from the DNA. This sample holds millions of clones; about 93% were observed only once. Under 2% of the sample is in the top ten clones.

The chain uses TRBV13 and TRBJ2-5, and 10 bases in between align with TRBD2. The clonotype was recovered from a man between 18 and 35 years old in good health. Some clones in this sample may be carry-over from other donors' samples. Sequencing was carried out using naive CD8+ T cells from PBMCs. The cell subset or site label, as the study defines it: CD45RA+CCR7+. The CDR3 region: CASSTRLAGLQETQYF. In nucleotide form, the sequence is TGTGCCAGCAGCACCCGACTAGCGGGTCTACAAGAGACCCAGTACTTC.